The 32 T cell receptor beta chains in this list originate from one sample, sequenced in a study of shared clonotypes between healthy human individuals. This table comes from immunoSEQ multiplex PCR, and its TCRdb copy is limited to in-frame clones, with some not included. This sample has roughly 400,000 clones; approximately 96% occur once, and the top ten carry more than 0.3%. Sequences were obtained from memory CD8+ T cells sorted from blood. The subset is: CD45RO+ cells pooled with CCR7-negative TemRA cells. The receptors come from a man aged 25-40 years in good health.

The chain employs TRBV28 and TRBJ1-2; possible D gene TRBD1, 5 bases. CDR1 and CDR2 from the germline V gene are MDHEN and SYDVKM. Deletions cut 3 bases from V and 8 bases from J, with 13 bases between. The CDR3 sequence is 13 residues long. The CDR3 region has the DNA TGTGCCAGCAGTTTGGGGCCCCGGGGCGGCTACACCTTC. It yields the protein CASSLGPRGGYTF.

The gene calls are TRBV7-9 and TRBJ1-1; D remains ambiguous. The CDR3 has 12 residues. Germline V gives CDR1 SEHNR, CDR2 FQNEAQ (reference sequence). V was pared by 1 base and J by 7 bases, with 7 bases between. The CDR3 is CASSLGGSEAFF. Written as DNA, the CDR3 is TGTGCCAGCAGCTTAGGAGGGAGTGAAGCTTTCTTT. Full variable domain (outside the CDR3, taken from reference TRBV7-9 and TRBJ1-1): DTGVSQNPRHKITKRGQNVTFRCDPISEHNRLYWYRQTLGQGPEFLTYFQNEAQLEKSRLLSDRFSAERPKGSFSTLEIQRTEQGDSAMYLCASSLGGSEAFFGQGTRLTVV.

In regard to this clone: Other nucleotide sequences in the sample specify the same CDR3. The chain combines TRBV20-1 with TRBJ1-2, with D hard to call. CDR3 length: 9 amino acids. The V gene lost 5 bases and the J gene lost 8 bases, with 6 bases spanning the gap. Germline CDR1 and CDR2: DFQATT and SNEGSKA (reference sequence). The CDR3 loop is CSADRGYTF. In DNA form, the CDR3 reads TGCAGTGCTGATAGGGGCTACACCTTC.

The chain combines TRBV19 with TRBJ2-7, with TRBD1 identical over 8 bases. The CDR3 is made up of 13 amino acids. Trimming took 3 bases from V and 6 from J; bases not matched to a gene: 4. Germline V gene lookup returns CDR1 LNHDA and CDR2 SQIVND (reference sequence). The CDR3 nucleotides read TGTGCCAGTAGTATTCAGGACAGGGCCGAGCAGTACTTC. Translated, it gives CASSIQDRAEQYF.

The CDR3 DNA reads as TGTGCCAGCAGCCTGGGACAGCACCCCTCCTACGAGCAGTACTTC. This sequence encodes CASSLGQHPSYEQYF. J is TRBJ2-7 and V is TRBV6-1, with TRBD1 matching over 7 bases. J was trimmed by 0 bases and V by 6 bases; bases with no gene match: 8. The CDR3 runs to 15 residues. Germline lookup yields CDR1 MNHNS and CDR2 SASEGT.

V and J are TRBV6-5 and TRBJ1-3, with D possibly being TRBD1 (6 bases). CDR1 is MNHEY, CDR2 SVGAGI, per germline. The CDR3 is 15 residues long. Trimming removed 0 bases from V and 2 bases from J, with 8 bases in between. The CDR3 DNA reads as TGTGCCAGCAGTTACTCGGGGGGGCCTGGAAACACCATATATTTT. Translated, it gives CASSYSGGPGNTIYF.

This clone was counted a single time. The genes are TRBV2 and TRBJ2-7; weak D call: TRBD2 (6 bases). The germline CDR1 and CDR2 sequences are SNHLY and FYNNEI. The CDR3 runs 12 residues. Trimming took 4 bases from V and 6 from J, leaving 10 bases between them. The CDR3 protein is CASSAWRAEQYF. As DNA, the CDR3 is TGTGCCAGCAGTGCCTGGAGGGCCGAGCAGTACTTC.

V is TRBV11-2 and J is TRBJ2-1; no definite D call. The CDR3 totals 13 residues. CDR1 and CDR2 (germline): SGHAT, FQNNGV. V lost 8 bases and J 4 bases, leaving 12 bases between the germline ends. In nucleotides, the CDR3 is TGTGCCAGCTGGACGGCCACTTACAATGAGCAGTTCTTC. This sequence encodes CASWTATYNEQFF.

This chain joins TRBV7-9 and TRBJ2-6; the D is unclear. Germline V gives CDR1 SEHNR, CDR2 FQNEAQ (reference sequence). Trimming cost V 4 bases and J 1 base, with 5 bases left between them. CDR3 size: 14 residues. CDR3 nucleotides: TGTGCCAGCAGCTCCTGGTCTGGGGCCAACGTCCTGACTTTC. It codes for CASSSWSGANVLTF.

The genes are TRBV30 and TRBJ1-2; D might be TRBD1 (5 bases). V gave up 2 bases and J gave up 4 bases, with 11 bases separating them. Germline V CDR1 and CDR2: GTSNPN, SVGIG (reference sequence). The CDR3 extends over 13 amino acids. The DNA for the CDR3 is TGTGCCTGGAGTTCGGGGGGAGGCTATGGCTACACCTTC. The encoded protein is CAWSSGGGYGYTF. Full variable domain (missing parts from reference TRBV30 and TRBJ1-2): SQTIHQWPATLVQPVGSPLSLECTVEGTSNPNLYWYRQAAGRGLQLLFYSVGIGQISSEVPQNLSASRPQDRQFILSSKKLLLSDSGFYLCAWSSGGGYGYTFGSGTRLTVV.

This clone was recorded only once. This chain uses TRBV28 with TRBJ1-5; D is uncertain. V lost 6 bases, J lost 6 bases, and 15 bases lay in between. This CDR3 region has 14 residues. Germline V lookup: CDR1 MDHEN, CDR2 SYDVKM. The CDR3 DNA reads as TGTGCCAGCAGCCCCTGGGGAGGCCGTCAGCCCCAGCATTTT. It specifies CASSPWGGRQPQHF.

The DNA for the CDR3 is TGTGCCTGGAATTCGCAGGGAGGATATGGCTACACCTTC. It specifies CAWNSQGGYGYTF. The rearrangement links TRBV30 to TRBJ1-2; perhaps TRBD1 as D (5 bases). V was clipped by 4 bases and J by 5 bases, with 14 bases between them. The CDR3 sequence is 13 residues long. CDR1 is GTSNPN, CDR2 SVGIG, per germline (reference sequence). Supplemented by reference TRBV30 and TRBJ1-2, the full variable domain reads SQTIHQWPATLVQPVGSPLSLECTVEGTSNPNLYWYRQAAGRGLQLLFYSVGIGQISSEVPQNLSASRPQDRQFILSSKKLLLSDSGFYLCAWNSQGGYGYTFGSGTRLTVV.

The chain recombines TRBV19 with TRBJ1-3, with D uncertain. V lost 6 bases to trimming and J lost 0 bases, with 12 bases between them. The CDR3 is 15 amino acids. Germline V lookup: CDR1 LNHDA, CDR2 SQIVND (reference sequence). In nucleotides, the CDR3 is TGTGCCAGTAGCTCAAGGACCTACTCTGGAAACACCATATATTTT. Protein sequence: CASSSRTYSGNTIYF.

This chain connects TRBV28 to TRBJ1-5, with D perhaps matching TRBD1 (6 bases). The CDR3 covers 17 residues. The germline V and J ends were trimmed by 5 bases and 2 bases, with 19 bases remaining between them. Per the germline V gene, CDR1 is MDHEN and CDR2 is SYDVKM. The CDR3 bases are TGTGCCAGCAGTAGCCCCCTTACAGGGAATGGCAATCAGCCCCAGCATTTT. It specifies CASSSPLTGNGNQPQHF.

The chain is built from TRBV7-9 and TRBJ2-7; 8 bases are shared with TRBD1. V was clipped by 5 bases and J by 3 bases; unmatched bases: 15. This CDR3 spans 17 amino acids. Germline V gene lookup returns CDR1 SEHNR and CDR2 FQNEAQ (reference sequence). For the CDR3, the DNA is TGTGCCAGCAGCGTCGGGACAGGCAATAGCCGCTTCTACGAGCAGTACTTC. It yields the protein CASSVGTGNSRFYEQYF.

With respect to this clone: Within the sample, other DNA sequences also encode this same CDR3. The chain links TRBV19 to TRBJ1-1; D gene uncertain. V was clipped by 1 base and J by 2 bases, with 8 bases between them. CDR1 and CDR2 from the germline V gene are LNHDA and SQIVND (reference sequence). This CDR3 spans 14 amino acids. This chain's CDR3 is CASSIGPGNTEAFF. As DNA, the CDR3 is TGTGCCAGTAGTATAGGTCCAGGCAACACTGAAGCTTTCTTT. Full variable domain (remainder filled in from reference TRBV19 and TRBJ1-1): DGGITQSPKYLFRKEGQNVTLSCEQNLNHDAMYWYRQDPGQGLRLIYYSQIVNDFQKGDIAEGYSVSREKKESFPLTVTSAQKNPTAFYLCASSIGPGNTEAFFGQGTRLTVV.

V and J are TRBV4-1 and TRBJ1-2; 8 positions agree with TRBD1. This CDR3 is 17 amino acids long. The V segment lost 0 bases and the J segment 8 bases; nucleotides outside the gene matches: 14. Germline CDR1 reads MGHRA; CDR2 reads YSYEKL. In DNA, the CDR3 is TGCGCCAGCAGCCAAGAGTCCCCTGGACAGGGTGGTAGAGGCTACACCTTC. Its translation is CASSQESPGQGGRGYTF.

The chain employs TRBV14 and TRBJ2-6; D gene uncertain. V dropped 4 bases and J dropped 0 bases, with 1 base sitting between them. Germline CDR1 reads SGHDN; CDR2 reads FVKESK. The length of the CDR3 is 13 residues. The CDR3 DNA is TGTGCCAGCAGCCCCTCTGGGGCCAACGTCCTGACTTTC. It translates to CASSPSGANVLTF.

V usage is TRBV6-1 and J usage is TRBJ1-2; a weak D match, TRBD1 (6 bases). Germline V gene sequence: CDR1 MNHNS, CDR2 SASEGT. The germline V and J ends were trimmed by 6 bases and 7 bases, with 12 bases remaining between them. This CDR3 spans 12 amino acids. The CDR3 DNA reads as TGTGCCAGCAGGGACAGCAATCGTGGCTACACCTTC. Translation: CASRDSNRGYTF.

This clone was seen just once. V usage is TRBV5-1 and J usage is TRBJ2-6; possibly TRBD2 for D (7 bases). V was cut by 4 bases and J by 3 bases, with 17 bases left in between. The CDR3 totals 17 residues. CDR1 SGHRS and CDR2 YFSETQ come from the germline V gene. The CDR3 protein is CASSVSGGLSGANVLTF. For the CDR3, the DNA is TGCGCCAGCAGCGTTTCCGGGGGGCTAAGTGGGGCCAACGTCCTGACTTTC.

DNA of the CDR3: TGTGCCAGCAGCTTAGCACTACCAACAGGATCCGAGCAGTACTTC. Its translation is CASSLALPTGSEQYF. J is TRBJ2-7 and V is TRBV7-9, with D possibly TRBD1 on 5 matching bases. With 0 bases removed from V and 6 bases from J, the gap between germline ends came to 15 bases. Germline loops: CDR1 SEHNR, CDR2 FQNEAQ (reference sequence). The CDR3 is 15 residues long.

This rearrangement joins TRBV5-4 to TRBJ1-1; 7 bases match TRBD1. The CDR3 spans 15 residues. Trimming at V came to 3 bases and at J to 1 base, leaving 6 bases not matched to a gene. CDR1 is SGHNT, CDR2 YYREEE, per germline (reference sequence). The chain's CDR3 is CASSSPDRANTEAFF. The DNA of the CDR3 is TGTGCCAGCAGCTCCCCTGACAGGGCGAACACTGAAGCTTTCTTT.

The V call is TRBV20-1, the J call TRBJ2-7; 10 bases match TRBD2. Germline assignment: CDR1 DFQATT and CDR2 SNEGSKA (reference sequence). V shed 8 bases, J shed 3 bases, and the junction held 1 base outside the gene matches. This CDR3 is built from 11 residues. Here the CDR3 DNA reads TGCAGTTTAGCGGGAGGCTACGAGCAGTACTTC. It yields the protein CSLAGGYEQYF.

This rearrangement joins TRBV11-2 to TRBJ2-3; D may be TRBD2 (5 bases). Trimming stripped 5 bases from V and 6 bases from J, with 21 bases between. The CDR3 is made up of 16 amino acids. Germline CDR1 and CDR2: SGHAT and FQNNGV. DNA of the CDR3: TGTGCCAGCAGCCCCCGCGGACTTCCTCGGCGGGATACGCAGTATTTT. Protein sequence: CASSPRGLPRRDTQYF.

This sequence joins TRBV18 and TRBJ2-2, with 9 positions matching TRBD2. V lost 4 bases and J lost 0; bases outside the gene matches: 9. There are 18 residues in the CDR3. CDR1 KGHSH and CDR2 LQKENI come from the germline V gene. CDR3 sequence reads: CASSHDSLAGTNTGELFF. The CDR3 nucleotides read TGTGCCAGCTCACACGACAGCCTAGCGGGAACGAACACCGGGGAGCTGTTTTTT.

The chain joins TRBV23-1 to TRBJ2-3; TRBD1 might be the D (6 bases). TRBV23-1 is treated as an ORF (open reading frame) with a function not yet certain. The CDR3 has 16 amino acids. V was cut by 6 bases and J by 10 bases, with 26 bases left in between. The CDR3 protein is CASSITFDRPTYAQYF. The CDR3 region has the DNA TGCGCCAGCAGCATAACATTCGACAGGCCCACATACGCGCAGTATTTT.

The rearrangement joins TRBV27 to TRBJ2-6, with D uncertain. Looked up from germline, CDR1 is MNHEY and CDR2 is SMNVEV (reference sequence). V lost 3 bases and J lost 4, with 4 bases in between. The CDR3 is made up of 13 amino acids. The CDR3 sequence: CASSFPGANVLTF. In DNA form, the CDR3 reads TGTGCCAGCAGTTTTCCCGGGGCCAACGTCCTGACTTTC.

The chain employs TRBV11-2 and TRBJ2-1; 8 bases agree with TRBD2. The CDR3 runs to 14 residues. Germline V gene sequence: CDR1 SGHAT, CDR2 FQNNGV. J gave up 9 bases and V 1 base, and 5 bases lay outside the gene matches. CDR3 loop: CASSLVSGTPEQFF. The CDR3 DNA sequence: TGTGCCAGCAGCTTAGTTAGCGGGACCCCTGAGCAGTTCTTC.

The chain uses TRBV27 and TRBJ2-7; TRBD2 agrees at 7 bases. Trimming took 2 bases from V and 2 from J; bases not matched to a gene: 3. Per germline, CDR1 MNHEY and CDR2 SMNVEV (reference sequence). The CDR3 loop spans 14 amino acids. The CDR3 protein is CASSLRAGTYEQYF. CDR3 sequence (DNA): TGTGCCAGCAGTTTAAGAGCGGGAACCTACGAGCAGTACTTC.

V is TRBV18 and J is TRBJ1-5, with D maybe TRBD1 (5 bases). V shed 1 base and J shed 4 bases, with 8 bases lying between them. This CDR3 has 14 residues. Looked up from germline, CDR1 is KGHSH and CDR2 is LQKENI. The CDR3 DNA is TGTGCCAGCTCACCACAACAGGTTAATCAGCCCCAGCATTTT. Encoded protein: CASSPQQVNQPQHF.

This chain links TRBV30 with TRBJ1-4; D possibly corresponds to TRBD1 (5 bases). This CDR3 has 14 residues. The germline V and J ends were trimmed by 0 bases and 0 bases, with 5 bases remaining between them. Germline lookup yields CDR1 GTSNPN and CDR2 SVGIG (reference sequence). CDR3 bases: TGTGCCTGGAGTGTGGGGGCAACTAATGAAAAACTGTTTTTT. Its translation: CAWSVGATNEKLFF. Looking up the rest from reference TRBV30 and TRBJ1-4 gives the full variable domain: SQTIHQWPATLVQPVGSPLSLECTVEGTSNPNLYWYRQAAGRGLQLLFYSVGIGQISSEVPQNLSASRPQDRQFILSSKKLLLSDSGFYLCAWSVGATNEKLFFGSGTQLSVL.

The chain employs TRBV28 and TRBJ1-5, with unresolved D. The CDR3 covers 16 residues. From germline, CDR1 is MDHEN and CDR2 SYDVKM. Deletions cut 5 bases from V and 2 bases from J, with 16 bases between. The CDR3 DNA follows: TGTGCCAGCAGTAAACCGATACAAGCGGGCAATCAGCCCCAGCATTTT. It encodes CASSKPIQAGNQPQHF. The full variable domain, with the rest looked up from reference TRBV28 and TRBJ1-5, is DVKVTQSSRYLVKRTGEKVFLECVQDMDHENMFWYRQDPGLGLRLIYFSYDVKMKEKGDIPEGYSVSREKKERFSLILESASTNQTSMYLCASSKPIQAGNQPQHFGDGTRLSIL.